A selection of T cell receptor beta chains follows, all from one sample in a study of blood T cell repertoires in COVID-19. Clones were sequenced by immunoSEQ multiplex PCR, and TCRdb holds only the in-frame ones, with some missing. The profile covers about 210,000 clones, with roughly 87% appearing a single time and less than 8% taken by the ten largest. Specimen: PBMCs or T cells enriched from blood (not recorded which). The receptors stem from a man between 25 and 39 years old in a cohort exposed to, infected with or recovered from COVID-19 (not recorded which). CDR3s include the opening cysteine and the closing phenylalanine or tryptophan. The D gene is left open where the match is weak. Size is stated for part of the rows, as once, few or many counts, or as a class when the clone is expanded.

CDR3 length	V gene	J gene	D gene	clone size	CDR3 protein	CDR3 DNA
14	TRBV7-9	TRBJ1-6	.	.	CASSHPGDNSPLHF	TGTGCCAGCAGCCACCCAGGGGACAATTCACCCCTCCACTTT
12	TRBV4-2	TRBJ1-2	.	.	CASSQAGDGYTF	TGTGCCAGCAGCCAAGCCGGGGATGGCTACACCTTC
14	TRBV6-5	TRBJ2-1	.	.	CASSLSGPINEQFF	TGTGCCAGCAGTTTGAGCGGGCCGATCAATGAGCAGTTCTTC
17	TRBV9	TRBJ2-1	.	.	CASSVAGRRSSYNEQFF	TGTGCCAGCAGCGTGGCTGGGAGGCGGAGCTCCTACAATGAGCAGTTCTTC
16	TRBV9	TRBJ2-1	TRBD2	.	CASSVYLAGGRNEQFF	TGTGCCAGCAGCGTTTACCTAGCGGGGGGTCGCAATGAGCAGTTCTTC
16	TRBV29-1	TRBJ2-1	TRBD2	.	CSVDGTSGSSYNEQFF	TGCAGCGTTGACGGGACTAGCGGGAGCTCCTACAATGAGCAGTTCTTC
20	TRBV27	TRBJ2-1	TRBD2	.	CASSFPLSGTSGRYYNEQFF	TGTGCCAGCAGTTTCCCCCTTTCAGGGACTAGCGGGAGGTATTACAATGAGCAGTTCTTC
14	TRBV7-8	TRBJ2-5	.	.	CASSLVGSQETQYF	TGTGCCAGCAGCTTAGTTGGCAGCCAAGAGACCCAGTACTTC
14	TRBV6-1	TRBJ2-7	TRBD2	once	CASSDRGGSYEQYF	TGTGCCAGCAGTGACCGCGGGGGCTCCTACGAGCAGTACTTC
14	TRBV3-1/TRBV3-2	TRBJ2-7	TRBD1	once	CASSAGQGAKEQYF	TGTGCCAGCAGCGCAGGACAGGGGGCTAAGGAGCAGTACTTC
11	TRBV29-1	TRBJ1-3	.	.	CSVDFRYTIYF	TGCAGCGTTGATTTTCGGTACACCATATATTTT
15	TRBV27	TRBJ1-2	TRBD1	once	CASSNHGQGARGYTF	TGTGCCAGCAGCAACCACGGACAGGGGGCGAGAGGCTACACCTTC
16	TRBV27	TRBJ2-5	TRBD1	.	CASSLLRTGLQETQYF	TGTGCCAGCAGTCTCCTCAGGACAGGTTTGCAAGAGACCCAGTACTTC
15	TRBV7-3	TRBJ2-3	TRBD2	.	CASSKTSGLTDTQYF	TGTGCCAGCAGCAAGACTAGCGGGCTTACAGATACGCAGTATTTT
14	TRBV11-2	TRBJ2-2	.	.	CASSPGTLTGELFF	TGTGCCAGCAGCCCCGGGACTCTCACCGGGGAGCTGTTTTTT
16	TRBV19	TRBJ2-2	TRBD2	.	CASSTRTSGDTGELFF	TGTGCCAGTAGTACCCGGACTAGCGGAGACACCGGGGAGCTGTTTTTT
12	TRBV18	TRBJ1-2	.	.	CASSGSNYGYTF	TGTGCCAGCTCAGGCAGTAACTATGGCTACACCTTC
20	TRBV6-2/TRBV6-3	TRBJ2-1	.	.	CASSYSPPRGLAVNYNEQFF	TGTGCCAGCAGTTATAGCCCCCCCCGGGGGCTAGCGGTGAATTACAATGAGCAGTTCTTC
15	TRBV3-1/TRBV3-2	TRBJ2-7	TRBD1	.	CASSQGGQSYYEQYF	TGTGCCAGCAGCCAAGGGGGACAGTCTTACTACGAGCAGTACTTC
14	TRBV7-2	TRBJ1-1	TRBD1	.	CASSIGQGVTEAFF	TGTGCCAGCAGCATAGGACAGGGAGTCACTGAAGCTTTCTTT
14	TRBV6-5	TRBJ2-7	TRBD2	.	CASSLAGALHEQYF	TGTGCCAGCAGTCTAGCGGGCGCCCTCCACGAGCAGTACTTC
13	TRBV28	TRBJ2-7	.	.	CASSFGTIYEQYF	TGTGCCAGCAGTTTCGGGACAATTTACGAGCAGTACTTC
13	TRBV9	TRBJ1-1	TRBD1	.	CASSGKGGLEAFF	TGTGCCAGCAGCGGCAAAGGGGGCCTCGAAGCTTTCTTT
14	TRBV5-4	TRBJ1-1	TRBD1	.	CASSLSGGHTEAFF	TGTGCCAGCAGCTTGTCAGGGGGCCACACTGAAGCTTTCTTT
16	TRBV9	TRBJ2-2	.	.	CASSVNREKNTGELFF	TGTGCCAGCAGCGTAAACAGGGAGAAGAACACCGGGGAGCTGTTTTTT
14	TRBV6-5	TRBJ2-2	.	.	CASRYPGHPGELFF	TGTGCCAGCAGATATCCAGGTCACCCCGGGGAGCTGTTTTTT
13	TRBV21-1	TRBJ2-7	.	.	CASSKVVTYEQYF	TGTGCCAGCAGCAAAGTAGTCACCTACGAGCAGTACTTC
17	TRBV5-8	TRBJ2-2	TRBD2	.	CASSLFRASGRGGELFF	TGTGCCAGCAGCTTGTTTCGGGCTAGCGGGAGAGGCGGGGAGCTGTTTTTT
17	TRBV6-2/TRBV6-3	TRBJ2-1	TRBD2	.	CASSLTGTSGGSGEQFF	TGTGCCAGCAGTCTTACCGGGACTAGCGGGGGGTCGGGTGAGCAGTTCTTC
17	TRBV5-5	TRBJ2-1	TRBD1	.	CASSFHWVQGVSNEQFF	TGTGCCAGCAGCTTCCACTGGGTGCAGGGGGTCAGCAATGAGCAGTTCTTC
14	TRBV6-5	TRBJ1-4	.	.	CASRVDRHTEKLFF	TGTGCCAGCAGGGTCGACAGGCACACTGAAAAACTGTTTTTT
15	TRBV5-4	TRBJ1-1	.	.	CASSLLRLTGGEAFF	TGTGCCAGCAGCTTGTTGAGACTTACAGGCGGTGAAGCTTTCTTT
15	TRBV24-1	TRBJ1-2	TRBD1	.	CATSDPRTGDSGYTF	TGTGCCACCAGTGACCCCAGGACAGGGGATTCTGGCTACACCTTC
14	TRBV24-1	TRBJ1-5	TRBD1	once	CATSDMTGGQPQHF	TGTGCCACCAGTGATATGACAGGGGGCCAGCCCCAGCATTTT
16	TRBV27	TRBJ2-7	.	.	CASSPGPRTPLYEQYF	TGTGCCAGCAGTCCCGGGCCCCGGACTCCTCTCTACGAGCAGTACTTC
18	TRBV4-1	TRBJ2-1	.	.	CASSSLFGRSGSYNEQFF	TGCGCCAGCAGCTCCCTTTTTGGCAGGAGCGGCTCCTACAATGAGCAGTTCTTC
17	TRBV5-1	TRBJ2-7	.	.	CASSFPPQSEEMYEQYF	TGCGCCAGCAGCTTTCCCCCCCAGTCGGAGGAGATGTACGAGCAGTACTTC
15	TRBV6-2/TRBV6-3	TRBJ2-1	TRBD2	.	CASSFLAGVSNEQFF	TGTGCCAGCAGTTTCCTAGCGGGAGTTTCGAATGAGCAGTTCTTC
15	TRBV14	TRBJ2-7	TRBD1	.	CASSQGGTGLYEQYF	TGTGCCAGCAGCCAAGGCGGGACAGGGCTTTACGAGCAGTACTTC
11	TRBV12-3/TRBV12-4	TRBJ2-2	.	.	CASSTRRELFF	TGTGCCAGCAGTACTCGTCGGGAGCTGTTTTTT
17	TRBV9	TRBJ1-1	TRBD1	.	CASSVGTGKSGNTEAFF	TGTGCCAGCAGCGTAGGGACAGGGAAAAGCGGTAACACTGAAGCTTTCTTT
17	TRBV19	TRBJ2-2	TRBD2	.	CASSIKGLAGYTGELFF	TGTGCCAGTAGTATCAAGGGACTAGCGGGATACACCGGGGAGCTGTTTTTT
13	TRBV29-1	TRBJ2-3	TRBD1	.	CSSLTGGLDTQYF	TGCAGCTCCCTGACAGGGGGATTAGATACGCAGTATTTT
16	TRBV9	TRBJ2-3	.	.	CASSDYLGTSTDTQYF	TGTGCCAGCAGCGACTACCTAGGAACTAGCACAGATACGCAGTATTTT
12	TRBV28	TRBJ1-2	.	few	CASTLGRVGYTF	TGTGCCAGCACCTTGGGCAGGGTTGGCTACACCTTC
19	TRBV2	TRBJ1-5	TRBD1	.	CASTKMRAGGTVSNQPQHF	TGTGCCAGCACCAAAATGAGGGCAGGGGGAACAGTCAGCAATCAGCCCCAGCATTTT
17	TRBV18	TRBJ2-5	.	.	CASSPSSTSSYQETQYF	TGTGCCAGCTCACCATCATCCACTAGCAGCTACCAAGAGACCCAGTACTTC
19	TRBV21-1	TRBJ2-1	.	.	CASSKALPSGVSSYNEQFF	TGTGCCAGCAGCAAAGCGCTTCCTAGCGGGGTTAGCTCCTACAATGAGCAGTTCTTC
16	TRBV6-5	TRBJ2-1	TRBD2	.	CASSYSSGRPYNEQFF	TGTGCCAGCAGTTACTCCAGCGGGAGACCCTACAATGAGCAGTTCTTC